The source of this T cell receptor beta chain is a study of T cells after yellow fever vaccination. On the study more broadly: Those fractions that held only low numbers of cells were prepared using the SMART-Seq v4 Ultra Low Input RNA kit. Study observations and caveats: The secondary response showed a weaker magnitude and a faster peak, day 5 versus 15.

Concerning this clonotype itself: Its cognate antigen is unknown.

V lost 6 bases to trimming and J lost 7 bases; unmatched junction nucleotides: 10. This CDR3 has 14 residues. Germline CDR1 MDHEN, CDR2 SYDVKM. It was through 5'RACE template switching that TCR cDNA was made, with a universal primer site and UMIs added. TCRdb re-analysed the 5' RACE reads in MiXCR, keeping a single row per CDR3 protein. The data hold 450,000 to 600,000 distinct CDR3 sequences, with approximately 16% observed a single time. The receptor's source is a man aged 18 to 30 who received the YFV17D yellow fever vaccine. The material was PBMCs, obtained roughly 5 days after the first yellow fever vaccination. This chain uses TRBV28 with TRBJ1-2; 8 nucleotides match TRBD1. In nucleotides, the CDR3 is TGTGCCAGCAGATATGTACAGGGGGAAGGTGGCTACACCTTC. Residues: CASRYVQGEGGYTF.